These 9 T cell receptor beta chains originate from one sample sequenced in a study of blood T cell repertoires in COVID-19. Produced via immunoSEQ multiplex PCR; TCRdb's table is partial and in-frame only. Of about 120,000 clones listed, 87% are singletons. Sequenced sample: peripheral blood. These TCRs come from a human donor in a cohort sampled during active COVID-19.

The chain has TRBV12-3 or TRBV12-4 and TRBJ1-6; D not certain. The V end was cut by 5 bases, the J end by 10 bases, with 12 bases between. The CDR3 is 13 amino acids. The CDR3 region has the DNA TGTGCCAGCAGTCCTATGCCGGGGTCACCCCTCCACTTT. Amino acid sequence: CASSPMPGSPLHF.

The V gene is TRBV29-1, the J gene TRBJ2-7; tentative D call: TRBD1 (6 bases). The germline V gene has CDR1 SQVTM and CDR2 ANQGSEA. Trimming shortened V by 7 bases and J by 4 bases, and 17 bases separated the two germline ends. This CDR3 is built from 13 residues. The CDR3 DNA reads TGCAGCGCCCAAACAGGGTCGACATACGAGCAGTACTTC. Translation gives CSAQTGSTYEQYF.

This chain connects TRBV11-2 to TRBJ1-1, with D possibly matching TRBD1 (6 bases). This CDR3 region has 14 residues. Trimming took 5 bases from V and 1 from J, leaving 11 bases between them. Germline CDR1 and CDR2: SGHAT and FQNNGV. The CDR3 protein is CASSAPTGNTEAFF. In DNA, the CDR3 is TGTGCCAGCAGCGCCCCGACAGGGAACACTGAAGCTTTCTTT.

The chain recombines TRBV10-3 with TRBJ2-1; the D is unclear. Germline CDR1 reads ENHRY; CDR2 reads SYGVKD. Trimming removed 3 bases from V and 0 bases from J, with 6 bases in between. CDR3 length equals 14 residues. The CDR3 region is CAISDLSSYNEQFF. The CDR3 DNA reads as TGTGCCATCAGTGATCTAAGCTCCTACAATGAGCAGTTCTTC.

The chain recombines TRBV25-1 with TRBJ1-1, with 9 bases matching TRBD1. The junction had 7 bases not matched to a gene; V was cut back by 5 bases and J by 3 bases. The germline gives CDR1 MGHDK, CDR2 SYGVNS. This CDR3 region has 15 residues. CDR3 DNA sequence: TGTGCCAGCAGTCAAGGGACAGGGCCGTACACTGAAGCTTTCTTT. Its protein product is CASSQGTGPYTEAFF. Together with reference TRBV25-1 and TRBJ1-1, the CDR3 gives the full variable domain: EADIYQTPRYLVIGTGKKITLECSQTMGHDKMYWYQQDPGMELHLIHYSYGVNSTEKGDLSSESTVSRIRTEHFPLTLESARPSHTSQYLCASSQGTGPYTEAFFGQGTRLTVV.

The CDR3 region has the DNA TGTGCCAGCAGCTCCCGGGACCTCCAGGGGACGCAGTATTTT. Translating gives CASSSRDLQGTQYF. The chain has TRBV13 and TRBJ2-3; D might be TRBD1 (6 bases). The CDR3 loop spans 14 amino acids. Trimming pared 4 bases from V and 9 bases from J, leaving 17 bases between. Looked up from germline, CDR1 is PRHDT and CDR2 is FYEKMQ (reference sequence).

Only one count was recorded for this clone. This chain links TRBV5-6 with TRBJ1-2; 12 nucleotides line up with TRBD1. V lost 1 base and J lost 7; bases outside the gene matches: 5. This CDR3 has 15 amino acids. Germline-derived CDR1 and CDR2 are SGHDT and YYEEEE. CDR3 sequence reads: CASSLSGTGGPGYTF. The CDR3 region has the DNA TGTGCCAGCAGCTTGAGTGGGACAGGGGGCCCTGGCTACACCTTC.

V is TRBV3-1 (or the pseudogene TRBV3-2) and J is TRBJ2-5; unclear D gene. Trimming cost V 0 bases and J 4 bases, with 9 bases left between them. This CDR3 region has 14 residues. Germline V gene sequence: CDR1 LGHDT, CDR2 YNNKEL (reference sequence). CDR3 sequence: CASSQDPRIETQYF. DNA of the CDR3: TGTGCCAGCAGCCAAGATCCCAGGATAGAGACCCAGTACTTC.

The rearrangement links TRBV19 to TRBJ2-5; 7 nucleotides agree with TRBD1. The germline V gene has CDR1 LNHDA and CDR2 SQIVND (reference sequence). With V trimmed by 1 base and J by 4 bases, 6 bases remained unmatched. This CDR3 is built from 15 residues. The DNA of the CDR3 is TGTGCCAGTAGTATAGGAGACAGGGTTCTAGAGACCCAGTACTTC. Translation gives CASSIGDRVLETQYF.